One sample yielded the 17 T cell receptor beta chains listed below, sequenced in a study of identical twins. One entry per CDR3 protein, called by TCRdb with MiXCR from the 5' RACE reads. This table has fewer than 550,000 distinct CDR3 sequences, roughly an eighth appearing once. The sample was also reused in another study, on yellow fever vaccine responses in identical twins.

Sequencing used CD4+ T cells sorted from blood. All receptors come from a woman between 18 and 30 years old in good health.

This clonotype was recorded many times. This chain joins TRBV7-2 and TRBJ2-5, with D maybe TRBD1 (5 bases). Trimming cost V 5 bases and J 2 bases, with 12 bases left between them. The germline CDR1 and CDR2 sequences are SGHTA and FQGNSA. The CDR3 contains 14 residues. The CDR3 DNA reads TGTGCCAGCAGCCCAGTCCGACAGCAAGAGACCCAGTACTTC. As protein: CASSPVRQQETQYF.

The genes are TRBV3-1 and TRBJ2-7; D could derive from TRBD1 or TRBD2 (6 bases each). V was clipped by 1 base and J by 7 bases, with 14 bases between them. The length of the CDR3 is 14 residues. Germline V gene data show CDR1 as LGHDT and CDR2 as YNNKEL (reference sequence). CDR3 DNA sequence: TGTGCCAGCAGCCAAGGATTCGGGGGCTATGAGCAGTACTTC. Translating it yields CASSQGFGGYEQYF.

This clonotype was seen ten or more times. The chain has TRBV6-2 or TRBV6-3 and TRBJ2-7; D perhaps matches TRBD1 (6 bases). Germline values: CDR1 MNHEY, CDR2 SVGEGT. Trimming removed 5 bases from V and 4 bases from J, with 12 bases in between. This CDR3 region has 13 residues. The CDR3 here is CASSPTGTYEQYF. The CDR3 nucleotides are TGTGCCAGCAGTCCTACAGGGACATACGAGCAGTACTTC.

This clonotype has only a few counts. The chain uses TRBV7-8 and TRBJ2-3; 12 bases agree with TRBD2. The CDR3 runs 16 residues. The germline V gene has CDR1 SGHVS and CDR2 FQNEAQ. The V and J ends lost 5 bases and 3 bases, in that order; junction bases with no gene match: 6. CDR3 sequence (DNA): TGTGCCAGCAGCAAACTGACTAGCGGGAGTACAGATACGCAGTATTTT. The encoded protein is CASSKLTSGSTDTQYF.

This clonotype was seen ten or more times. The CDR3 protein is CASSRQGNTIYF. The CDR3 DNA reads TGTGCCAGCAGCCGACAGGGAAACACCATATATTTT. This chain uses TRBV3-1 with TRBJ1-3; D might be TRBD1 (5 bases). Germline lookup yields CDR1 LGHDT and CDR2 YNNKEL (reference sequence). Trimming removed 4 bases from V and 4 bases from J, with 5 bases in between. The CDR3 is 12 amino acids.

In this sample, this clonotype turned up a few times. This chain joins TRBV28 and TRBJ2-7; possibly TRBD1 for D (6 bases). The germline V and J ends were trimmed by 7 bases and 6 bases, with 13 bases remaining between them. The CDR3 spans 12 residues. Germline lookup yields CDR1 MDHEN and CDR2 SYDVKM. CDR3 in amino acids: CASIQLGGEQYF. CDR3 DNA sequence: TGTGCCAGCATCCAACTAGGGGGCGAGCAGTACTTC. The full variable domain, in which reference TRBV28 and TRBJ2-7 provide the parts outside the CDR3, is DVKVTQSSRYLVKRTGEKVFLECVQDMDHENMFWYRQDPGLGLRLIYFSYDVKMKEKGDIPEGYSVSREKKERFSLILESASTNQTSMYLCASIQLGGEQYFGPGTRLTVT.

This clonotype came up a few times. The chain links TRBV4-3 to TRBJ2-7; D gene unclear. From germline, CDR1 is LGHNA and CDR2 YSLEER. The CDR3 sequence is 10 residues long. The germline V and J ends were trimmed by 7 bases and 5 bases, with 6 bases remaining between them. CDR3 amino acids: CASNYNEQYF. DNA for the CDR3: TGCGCCAGCAACTACAACGAGCAGTACTTC.

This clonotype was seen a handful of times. Written as DNA, the CDR3 is TGTGCCAGCAGCTTAAACGGCAGGTCGTCCTACAATGAGCAGTTCTTC. Its protein is CASSLNGRSSYNEQFF. This chain uses TRBV7-3 with TRBJ2-1; D unclear. CDR1 is SGHTA, CDR2 FQGTGA, per germline. The CDR3 runs to 16 residues. The V end lost 1 base, the J end lost 1 base, and 11 bases lay between the germline ends.

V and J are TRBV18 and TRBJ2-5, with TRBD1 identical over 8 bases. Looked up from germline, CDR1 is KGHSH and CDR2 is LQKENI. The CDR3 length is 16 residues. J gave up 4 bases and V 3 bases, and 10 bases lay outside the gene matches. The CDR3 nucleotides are TGTGCCAGCTCACCTCAGACAGGGGCCCCGGGAGAGACCCAGTACTTC. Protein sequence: CASSPQTGAPGETQYF.

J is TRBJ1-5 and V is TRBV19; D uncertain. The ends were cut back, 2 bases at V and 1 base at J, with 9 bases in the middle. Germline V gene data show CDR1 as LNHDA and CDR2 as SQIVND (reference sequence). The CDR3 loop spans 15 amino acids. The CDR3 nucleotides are TGTGCCAGTAGTATAATAGGAGGAAGCAATCAGCCCCAGCATTTT. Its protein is CASSIIGGSNQPQHF.

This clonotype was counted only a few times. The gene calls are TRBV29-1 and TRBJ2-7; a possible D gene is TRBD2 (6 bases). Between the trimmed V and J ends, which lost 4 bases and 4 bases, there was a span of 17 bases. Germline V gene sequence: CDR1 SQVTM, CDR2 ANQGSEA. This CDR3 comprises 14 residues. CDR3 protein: CSVGTGTLGYEQYF. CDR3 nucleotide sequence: TGCAGCGTTGGCACCGGGACTCTAGGGTACGAGCAGTACTTC.

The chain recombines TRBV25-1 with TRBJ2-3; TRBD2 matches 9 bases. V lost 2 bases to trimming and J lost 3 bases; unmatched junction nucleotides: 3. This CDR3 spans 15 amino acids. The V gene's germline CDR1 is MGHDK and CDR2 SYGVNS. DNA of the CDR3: TGTGCCAGCAGTGAAGGCGGGGGGGTGACAGATACGCAGTATTTT. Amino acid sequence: CASSEGGGVTDTQYF.

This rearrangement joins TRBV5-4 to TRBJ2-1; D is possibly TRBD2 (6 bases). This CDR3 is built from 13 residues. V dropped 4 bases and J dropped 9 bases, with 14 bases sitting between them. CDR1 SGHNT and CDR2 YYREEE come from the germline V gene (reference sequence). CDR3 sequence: CASSITSIGEQFF. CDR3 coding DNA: TGTGCCAGCAGCATTACTAGCATAGGTGAGCAGTTCTTC.

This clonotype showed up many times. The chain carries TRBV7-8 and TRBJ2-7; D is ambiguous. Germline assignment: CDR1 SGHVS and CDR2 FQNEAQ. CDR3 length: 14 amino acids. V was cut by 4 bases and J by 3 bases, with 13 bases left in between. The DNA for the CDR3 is TGTGCCAGCAGCTACAGCACCAACAACTACGAGCAGTACTTC. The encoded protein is CASSYSTNNYEQYF.

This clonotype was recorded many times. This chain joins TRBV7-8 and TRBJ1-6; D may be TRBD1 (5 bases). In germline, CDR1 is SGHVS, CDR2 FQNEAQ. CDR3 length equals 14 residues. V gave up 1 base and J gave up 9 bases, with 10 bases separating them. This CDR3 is CASSLEAGGSPLHF. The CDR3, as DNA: TGTGCCAGCAGCTTAGAGGCCGGGGGTTCACCCCTCCACTTT.

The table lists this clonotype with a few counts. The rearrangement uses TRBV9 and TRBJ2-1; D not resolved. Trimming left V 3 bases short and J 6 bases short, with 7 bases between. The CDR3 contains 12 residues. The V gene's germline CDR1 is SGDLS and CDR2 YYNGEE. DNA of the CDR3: TGTGCCAGCAGCGCAACAGTCAATGAGCAGTTCTTC. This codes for CASSATVNEQFF.

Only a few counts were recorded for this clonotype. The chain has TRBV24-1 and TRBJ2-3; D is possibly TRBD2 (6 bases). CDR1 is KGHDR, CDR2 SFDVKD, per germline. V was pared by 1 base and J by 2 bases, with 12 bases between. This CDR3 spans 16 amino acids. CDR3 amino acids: CATSDLGGADTDTQYF. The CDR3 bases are TGTGCCACCAGTGATTTAGGCGGGGCGGACACAGATACGCAGTATTTT.